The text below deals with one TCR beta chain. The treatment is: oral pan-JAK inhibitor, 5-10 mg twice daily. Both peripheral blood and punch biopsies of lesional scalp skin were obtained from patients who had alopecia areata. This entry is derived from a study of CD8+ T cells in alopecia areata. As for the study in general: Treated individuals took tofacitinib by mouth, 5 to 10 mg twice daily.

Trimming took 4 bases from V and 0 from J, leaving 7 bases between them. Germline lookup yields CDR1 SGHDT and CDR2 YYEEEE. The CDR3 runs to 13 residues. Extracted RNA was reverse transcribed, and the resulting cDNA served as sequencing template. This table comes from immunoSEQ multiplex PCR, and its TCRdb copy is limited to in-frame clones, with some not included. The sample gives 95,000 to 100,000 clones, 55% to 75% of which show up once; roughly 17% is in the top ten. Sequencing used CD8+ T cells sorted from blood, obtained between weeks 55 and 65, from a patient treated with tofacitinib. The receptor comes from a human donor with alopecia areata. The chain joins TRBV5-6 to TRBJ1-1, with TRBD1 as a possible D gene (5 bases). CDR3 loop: CASSLTVNTEAFF. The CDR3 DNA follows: TGTGCCAGCAGCCTGACAGTGAACACTGAAGCTTTCTTT.